This TCR beta chain was sequenced for a study of blood T cell repertoires in COVID-19. Study details: Specimens from acute and convalescent COVID-19 originated in the United States, Italy and Spain. PBMCs, B-cell-depleted T cells, or T cells provided the cDNA or gDNA that made up the material.

Seattle's enrolled individuals joined amid active infection and were then monitored longitudinally. Authors' analysis steps: It was from reference gene primer amplification that nucleated cell counts were estimated. Clones were read by immunoSEQ multiplex PCR, and TCRdb kept only the in-frame ones, dropping some. V, J and clone size derive from that table, while D and trimming were established from the DNA sequence. The top ten hold about 0.76% of the sample, which has 150,000 to 200,000 clones, around 95% seen once. Sequencing was done on a sample of peripheral blood. The clonotype originates from a man younger than 40 with COVID-19, enrolled during active disease.

The CDR3 DNA is TGTGCCAGCAGCTTACGGGACAGGGATTCCTATGGCTACACCTTC. This translates into CASSLRDRDSYGYTF. The chain employs TRBV7-9 and TRBJ1-2; TRBD1 aligns across 9 bases. V lost 2 bases, J lost 4 bases, and 5 bases stayed unmatched. This CDR3 region has 15 residues. Germline-derived CDR1 and CDR2 are SEHNR and FQNEAQ (reference sequence).